This record covers a single T cell receptor beta chain. This sample stems from a study of shared clonotypes between healthy human individuals. CDR3 length: 15 amino acids. V shed 0 bases and J shed 1 base, with 9 bases lying between them. Germline CDR1 is SGHKS and CDR2 is YYEKEE (reference sequence). Sequencing was performed with immunoSEQ multiplex PCR; in TCRdb, only in-frame clones are kept and a portion is missing. The sample lists approximately 620,000 clones, around 97% occurring once. The gene calls are TRBV5-5 and TRBJ2-3, with D tentatively TRBD2 (6 bases). This sequence was found in a woman aged 25 to 39 in good health. The sample comprised naive CD4+ T cells sorted from blood. Subset described: CD45RA+ positively selected. Here the CDR3 reads CASSLVGEGTDTQYF. CDR3 nucleotides: TGTGCCAGCAGCTTGGTTGGGGAGGGCACAGATACGCAGTATTTT.